The rows below give T cell receptor beta chains drawn from one sample of a study of T cells in tuberculosis. Generated by immunoSEQ multiplex PCR, the TCRdb table keeps only in-frame clones and is missing some. The data hold about 33,000 clones, with 95% observed a single time. Input material: PBMCs. The receptors were sampled from a donor under 30 with latent tuberculosis or without tuberculosis infection. The CDR3 runs from the conserved cysteine through the conserved F or W. Fields, in order: D gene, clone size, J gene, V gene, CDR3 DNA, CDR3 protein. The D gene is left open where the match is weak. Expanded clones are given a class, and other clones once, few, many or no size at all.

D: TRBD2
size: .
J: TRBJ2-1
V: TRBV7-7
DNA: TGTGCTAGCAGCTTAACAGCGGGAGGGTACAATGAGCAGTTCTTC
CDR3: CASSLTAGGYNEQFF

D: TRBD1
size: .
J: TRBJ2-7
V: TRBV28
DNA: TGTGCCAGCACCGCAGAGGGGGCTTCCTTGGCCCACGAGCAGTACTTC
CDR3: CASTAEGASLAHEQYF

D: .
size: .
J: TRBJ2-7
V: TRBV20-1
DNA: TGCAGTGCTGGATCTAGTGGTGAGCAGTACTTC
CDR3: CSAGSSGEQYF

D: .
size: .
J: TRBJ2-7
V: TRBV28
DNA: TGTGCCAGCAGTTTCCGGGGGGCCTGGTACGAGCAGTACTTC
CDR3: CASSFRGAWYEQYF

D: TRBD1
size: .
J: TRBJ1-1
V: TRBV30
DNA: TGTGCCTGGAGACAGGGGGTGAACACTGAAGCTTTCTTT
CDR3: CAWRQGVNTEAFF

D: .
size: .
J: TRBJ2-7
V: TRBV5-5
DNA: TGTGCCAGCAGCTTGGCCACATTTCCCTACGAGCAGTACTTC
CDR3: CASSLATFPYEQYF

D: .
size: .
J: TRBJ2-5
V: TRBV6-5
DNA: TGTGCCAGCAGTTATGGGGGCTTAGAGACCCAGTACTTC
CDR3: CASSYGGLETQYF

D: .
size: .
J: TRBJ2-5
V: TRBV27
DNA: TGTGCCAGCAGAGCCGGACTCTACCAAGAGACCCAGTACTTC
CDR3: CASRAGLYQETQYF

D: .
size: .
J: TRBJ2-6
V: TRBV4-1
DNA: TGCGCCAGCAGCCAAGGGGTACAGGTCTCTGGGGCCAACGTCCTGACTTTC
CDR3: CASSQGVQVSGANVLTF

D: TRBD1
size: .
J: TRBJ1-4
V: TRBV11-2
DNA: TGTGCCAGCAGCGTGGGACAGAGGAATGAAAAACTGTTTTTT
CDR3: CASSVGQRNEKLFF

D: TRBD1
size: .
J: TRBJ1-6
V: TRBV5-4
DNA: TGTGCCAGCAGCTTGTCGACAGGGGGCAATTCACCCCTCCACTTT
CDR3: CASSLSTGGNSPLHF

D: .
size: .
J: TRBJ2-2
V: TRBV6-5
DNA: TGTGCCAGCAGTTACTATAGGGGCGCCGGGGAGCTGTTTTTT
CDR3: CASSYYRGAGELFF

D: .
size: .
J: TRBJ1-1
V: TRBV13
DNA: TGTGCCAGCTCCGTACGGGGACTCATGAACACTGAAGCTTTCTTT
CDR3: CASSVRGLMNTEAFF

D: TRBD2
size: .
J: TRBJ2-2
V: TRBV11-2
DNA: TGTGCCAGCAGCCCCACCGGGACTAGAAACACCGGGGAGCTGTTTTTT
CDR3: CASSPTGTRNTGELFF

D: .
size: .
J: TRBJ1-1
V: TRBV7-9
DNA: TGTGCCAGCAGCTGGACAGATTCGAACACTGAAGCTTTCTTT
CDR3: CASSWTDSNTEAFF

D: TRBD1
size: once
J: TRBJ1-5
V: TRBV30
DNA: TGTGCCTGGAGTGTTGGGACAGCCTTTAATCAGCCCCAGCATTTT
CDR3: CAWSVGTAFNQPQHF

D: .
size: few
J: TRBJ1-5
V: TRBV28
DNA: TGTGCCAGCGAACCGGGACAATATAGCAATCAGCCCCAGCATTTT
CDR3: CASEPGQYSNQPQHF

D: .
size: .
J: TRBJ2-5
V: TRBV9
DNA: TGTGCCAGCAGCGTAGAGGGTAGGACTGAGACCCAGTACTTC
CDR3: CASSVEGRTETQYF

D: .
size: .
J: TRBJ2-7
V: TRBV11-2
DNA: TGTGCCAGCAGCTTACCGAGGGGGGGCCCCTACGAGCAGTACTTC
CDR3: CASSLPRGGPYEQYF

D: .
size: .
J: TRBJ1-1
V: TRBV5-1
DNA: TGCGCCAGCAGCTTGGTTAGTCCGACTGTCACTGAAGCTTTCTTT
CDR3: CASSLVSPTVTEAFF

D: .
size: .
J: TRBJ1-2
V: TRBV6-7
DNA: TGTGCCAGCAGTTACACAAAGAAGGGGGTAGGGGACTATGGCTACACCTTC
CDR3: CASSYTKKGVGDYGYTF

D: TRBD2
size: .
J: TRBJ2-2
V: TRBV19
DNA: TGTGCCAGTAGTGCCCTAGCGGGAGCCGGGGAGCTGTTTTTT
CDR3: CASSALAGAGELFF

D: TRBD1
size: .
J: TRBJ1-5
V: TRBV6-5
DNA: TGTGCCAGCAGTTCAGGACAGGGGGCTCAGCCCCAGCATTTT
CDR3: CASSSGQGAQPQHF

D: TRBD1
size: once
J: TRBJ1-3
V: TRBV2
DNA: TGTGCCAGCAGTGGGACAGGGCGGACAAACACCATATATTTT
CDR3: CASSGTGRTNTIYF

D: .
size: .
J: TRBJ2-1
V: TRBV21-1
DNA: TGTGCCAGCAGCCCCCACGTGAGGGACAGGGGGTATTACAATGAGCAGTTCTTC
CDR3: CASSPHVRDRGYYNEQFF

D: TRBD2
size: .
J: TRBJ2-3
V: TRBV9
DNA: TGTGCCAGCAGCGCTAGCGGGACAAGCACAGATACGCAGTATTTT
CDR3: CASSASGTSTDTQYF

D: TRBD1
size: .
J: TRBJ1-2
V: TRBV2
DNA: TGTGCCAGCAGTGAGGGCAGGGGGCAGGATGGCTACACCTTC
CDR3: CASSEGRGQDGYTF

D: .
size: .
J: TRBJ2-7
V: TRBV6-5
DNA: TGTGCCAGCAGTGCGGACAGTAGACCTTCCTACGAGCAGTACTTC
CDR3: CASSADSRPSYEQYF

D: TRBD2
size: .
J: TRBJ2-3
V: TRBV5-1
DNA: TGCGCCAGCAGCCTAGCGGGGGAAGATACGCAGTATTTT
CDR3: CASSLAGEDTQYF

D: .
size: .
J: TRBJ1-1
V: TRBV5-1
DNA: TGCGCCAGCAGCGGTCAGGGAACTGAAGCTTTCTTT
CDR3: CASSGQGTEAFF

D: .
size: .
J: TRBJ2-3
V: TRBV14
DNA: TGTGCCAGCAGCCCCCGGGACATCTCCATAGATACGCAGTATTTT
CDR3: CASSPRDISIDTQYF

D: .
size: .
J: TRBJ2-1
V: TRBV18
DNA: TGTGCCAGCTCACCGGGGCAGGGAGGTAACAATGAGCAGTTCTTC
CDR3: CASSPGQGGNNEQFF

D: .
size: .
J: TRBJ2-4
V: TRBV19
DNA: TGTGCCAGTAGGGCGGGGAGAAACATTCAGTACTTC
CDR3: CASRAGRNIQYF

D: TRBD2
size: .
J: TRBJ2-2
V: TRBV10-1
DNA: TGCGCCAGCAGTGATGTTCAGCGGGGGGTCACCGGGGAGCTGTTTTTT
CDR3: CASSDVQRGVTGELFF

D: .
size: .
J: TRBJ1-2
V: TRBV6-1
DNA: TGTGCCAGCAGTGAAGGGATGTTAGGGGCCCCTAACTATGGCTACACCTTC
CDR3: CASSEGMLGAPNYGYTF

D: TRBD1
size: .
J: TRBJ1-2
V: TRBV5-1
DNA: TGCGCCAGCAGCATTCGGGACAGGGTCTCCAAAAACTATGGCTACACCTTC
CDR3: CASSIRDRVSKNYGYTF

D: .
size: .
J: TRBJ2-5
V: TRBV18
DNA: TGTGCCAGCTCACCACAAAGGGAGGAGACCCAGTACTTC
CDR3: CASSPQREETQYF

D: TRBD2
size: .
J: TRBJ2-7
V: TRBV7-2
DNA: TGTGCCAGCAGCTTAAGAGCGGGGGGCTCCTACGAGCAGTACTTC
CDR3: CASSLRAGGSYEQYF

D: .
size: .
J: TRBJ2-7
V: TRBV27
DNA: TGTGCCAGCAGTAAAGGGTCCCAGGGGACCTACGAGCAGTACTTC
CDR3: CASSKGSQGTYEQYF

D: TRBD1
size: once
J: TRBJ1-3
V: TRBV10-3
DNA: TGTGCCATCAACGCACCGGGACAGGGACCGTCTGGAAACACCATATATTTT
CDR3: CAINAPGQGPSGNTIYF

D: .
size: once
J: TRBJ1-3
V: TRBV4-1
DNA: TGCGCCAGCAGCCAAGTCGATATGGGACTTATCTCTGGAAACACCATATATTTT
CDR3: CASSQVDMGLISGNTIYF

D: TRBD2
size: .
J: TRBJ2-5
V: TRBV6-6
DNA: TGTGCCAGCAGGCTAGCGGGGGCGAACCAAGAGACCCAGTACTTC
CDR3: CASRLAGANQETQYF

D: TRBD1
size: .
J: TRBJ1-4
V: TRBV6-5
DNA: TGTGCCAGCAGTTACTCCTTTACAGGGGATGAAAAACTGTTTTTT
CDR3: CASSYSFTGDEKLFF

D: TRBD2
size: few
J: TRBJ2-5
V: TRBV30
DNA: TGTGCCTGGACTAGCGGTGCCCGGGAGACCCAGTACTTC
CDR3: CAWTSGARETQYF

D: TRBD1
size: .
J: TRBJ2-5
V: TRBV19
DNA: TGTGCCAGTAGTACTTTACCCGGGACAGGGAGAAAAGGCCAAGAGACCCAGTACTTC
CDR3: CASSTLPGTGRKGQETQYF

D: .
size: .
J: TRBJ2-1
V: TRBV27
DNA: TGTGCCAGCAGTTTACGAGGCCTCTCCTACAATGAGCAGTTCTTC
CDR3: CASSLRGLSYNEQFF

D: TRBD2
size: .
J: TRBJ2-6
V: TRBV2
DNA: TGTGCCAGCAGTGTAGCCTGGCGGGGGGCGGGGGCCAACGTCCTGACTTTC
CDR3: CASSVAWRGAGANVLTF

D: .
size: .
J: TRBJ2-2
V: TRBV11-2
DNA: TGTGCCAGCAGCCCAGGTAGTTGGACGAACACCGGGGAGCTGTTTTTT
CDR3: CASSPGSWTNTGELFF

D: .
size: .
J: TRBJ2-3
V: TRBV10-2
DNA: TGCGCCAGCAGTGCAACGGGGGATACGCAGTATTTT
CDR3: CASSATGDTQYF

D: TRBD1
size: once
J: TRBJ2-1
V: TRBV5-4
DNA: TGTGCCAGCAGCTGGGGACAGTCCTACAATGAGCAGTTCTTC
CDR3: CASSWGQSYNEQFF

D: .
size: .
J: TRBJ2-1
V: TRBV5-6
DNA: TGTGCCAGCACCAGGGGGCGGGAGGGCCGATACAATGAGCAGTTCTTC
CDR3: CASTRGREGRYNEQFF

D: .
size: .
J: TRBJ2-5
V: TRBV5-4
DNA: TGTGCCAGCAGCTTCTTCGGACGGGAAGGGGAGACCCAGTACTTC
CDR3: CASSFFGREGETQYF

D: TRBD1
size: .
J: TRBJ2-2
V: TRBV4-1
DNA: TGCGCCAGCGCCCTAGTGGGACAGCAAGAGAGCGGGGAGCTGTTTTTT
CDR3: CASALVGQQESGELFF

D: TRBD2
size: .
J: TRBJ2-3
V: TRBV7-9
DNA: TGTGCCAGCAGCTTAGGCCTAGCGGGAGAGGAGGGTACGCAGTATTTT
CDR3: CASSLGLAGEEGTQYF

D: TRBD1
size: .
J: TRBJ1-2
V: TRBV25-1
DNA: TGTGCCAGCAGTGAAAGGGACAGGGGGTATGGCTACACCTTC
CDR3: CASSERDRGYGYTF

D: .
size: .
J: TRBJ1-2
V: TRBV6-1
DNA: TGTGCCAGCAGTGAAAATAGGGGTTTGGAAGGCTACACCTTC
CDR3: CASSENRGLEGYTF

D: TRBD2
size: .
J: TRBJ2-1
V: TRBV5-1
DNA: TGCGCCAGCAGCCCGGGACTAGCGGACGACTACAATGAGCAGTTCTTC
CDR3: CASSPGLADDYNEQFF

D: .
size: .
J: TRBJ1-5
V: TRBV29-1
DNA: TGCAGCGTCGAGGGGGGGGGTCAGCCCCAGCATTTT
CDR3: CSVEGGGQPQHF

D: .
size: .
J: TRBJ1-1
V: TRBV18
DNA: TGTGCCAGCTCACCAGATTCGGGGGAATGGTGGACTGAAGCTTTCTTT
CDR3: CASSPDSGEWWTEAFF